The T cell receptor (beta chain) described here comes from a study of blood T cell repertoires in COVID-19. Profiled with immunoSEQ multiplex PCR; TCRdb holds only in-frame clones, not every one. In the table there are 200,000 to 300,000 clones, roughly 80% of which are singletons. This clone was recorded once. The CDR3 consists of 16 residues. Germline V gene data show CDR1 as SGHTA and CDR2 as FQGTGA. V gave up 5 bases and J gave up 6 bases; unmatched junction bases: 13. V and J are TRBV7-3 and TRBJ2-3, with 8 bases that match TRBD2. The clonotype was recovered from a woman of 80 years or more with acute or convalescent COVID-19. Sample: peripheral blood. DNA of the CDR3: TGTGCCAGCAGCATCTCTCCGGGACTAGGGACGGATACGCAGTATTTT. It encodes CASSISPGLGTDTQYF.